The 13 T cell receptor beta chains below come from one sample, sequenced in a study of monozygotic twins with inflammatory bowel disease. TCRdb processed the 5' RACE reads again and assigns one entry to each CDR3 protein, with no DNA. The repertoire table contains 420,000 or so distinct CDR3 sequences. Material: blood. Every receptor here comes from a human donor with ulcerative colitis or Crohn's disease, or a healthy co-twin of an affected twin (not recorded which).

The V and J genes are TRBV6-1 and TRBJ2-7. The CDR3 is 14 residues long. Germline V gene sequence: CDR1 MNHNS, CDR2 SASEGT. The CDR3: CASRASSGSHEQYF.

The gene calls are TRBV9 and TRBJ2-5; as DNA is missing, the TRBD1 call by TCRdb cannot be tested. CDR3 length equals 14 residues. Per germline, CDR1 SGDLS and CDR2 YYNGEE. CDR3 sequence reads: CASSVGRAGETQYF.

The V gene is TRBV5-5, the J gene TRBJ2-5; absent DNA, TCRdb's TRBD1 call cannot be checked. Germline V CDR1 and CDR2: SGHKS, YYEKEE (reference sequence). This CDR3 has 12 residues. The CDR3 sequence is CASSNRGETQYF. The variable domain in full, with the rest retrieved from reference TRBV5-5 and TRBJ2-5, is DAGVTQSPTHLIKTRGQQVTLRCSPISGHKSVSWYQQVLGQGPQFIFQYYEKEERGRGNFPDRFSARQFPNYSSELNVNALLLGDSALYLCASSNRGETQYFGPGTRLLVL.

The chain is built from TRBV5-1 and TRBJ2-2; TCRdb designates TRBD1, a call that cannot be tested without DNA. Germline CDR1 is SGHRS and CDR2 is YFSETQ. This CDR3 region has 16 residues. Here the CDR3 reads CASSLVEQGALGELFF.

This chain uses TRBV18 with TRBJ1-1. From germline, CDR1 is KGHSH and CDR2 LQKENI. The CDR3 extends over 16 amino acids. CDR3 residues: CATRPGDGHMNTEAFF.

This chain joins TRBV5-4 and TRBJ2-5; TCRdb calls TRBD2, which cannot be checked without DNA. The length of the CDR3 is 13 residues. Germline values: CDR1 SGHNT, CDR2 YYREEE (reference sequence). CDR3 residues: CASRSSPQETQYF.

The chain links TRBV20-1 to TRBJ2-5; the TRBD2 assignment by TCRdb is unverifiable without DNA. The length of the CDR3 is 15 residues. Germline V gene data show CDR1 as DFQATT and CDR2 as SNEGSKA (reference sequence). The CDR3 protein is CSATTSGHIQETQYF.

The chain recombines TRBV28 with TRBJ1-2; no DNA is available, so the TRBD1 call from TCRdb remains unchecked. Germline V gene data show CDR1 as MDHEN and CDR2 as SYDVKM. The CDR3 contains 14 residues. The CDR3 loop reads CASSITTGRYGYTF.

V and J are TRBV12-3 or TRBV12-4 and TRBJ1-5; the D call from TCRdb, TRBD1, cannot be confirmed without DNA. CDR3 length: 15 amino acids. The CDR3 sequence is CASSFSGQGGQPQHF.

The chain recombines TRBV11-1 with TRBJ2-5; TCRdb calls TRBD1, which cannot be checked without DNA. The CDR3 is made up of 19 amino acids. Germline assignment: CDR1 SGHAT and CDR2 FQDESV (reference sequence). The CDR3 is CASSVDGTVRTPFQETQYF.

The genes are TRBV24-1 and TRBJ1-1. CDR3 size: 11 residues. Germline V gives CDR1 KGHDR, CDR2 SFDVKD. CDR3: CATMVGTEAFF.

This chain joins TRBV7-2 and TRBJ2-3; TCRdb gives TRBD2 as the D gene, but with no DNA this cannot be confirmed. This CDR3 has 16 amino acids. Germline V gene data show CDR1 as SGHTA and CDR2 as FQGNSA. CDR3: CASSLLAGGHTDTQYF.

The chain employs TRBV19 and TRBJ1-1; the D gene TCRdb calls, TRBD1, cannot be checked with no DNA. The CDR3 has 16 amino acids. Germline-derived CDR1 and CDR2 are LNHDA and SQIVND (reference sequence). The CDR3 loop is CASSIGMGQGTTEAFF.